This T cell receptor (beta chain) was sequenced for a study of OX40 agonist ivuxolimab in advanced cancers. Across the study: Age averaged about 66 years (range roughly 23 to 79), and approximately 80% were male.

Germline V gene data show CDR1 as MNHEY and CDR2 as SVGAGI. V lost 5 bases and J 1 base, leaving 15 bases between the germline ends. This CDR3 region has 15 residues. This clone appeared a few times. Produced via immunoSEQ multiplex PCR; TCRdb's table is partial and in-frame only. The table includes about 61,000 clones, 82% detected once. The specimen comprised CD4+ or CD8+ T cells sorted from blood, sampled in a trial of the OX40 agonist ivuxolimab. The V and J genes are TRBV6-5 and TRBJ2-7; no definite D call. The receptor comes from an adult with an advanced solid tumor such as melanoma, head and neck, liver or kidney cancer. CDR3 protein: CASSPELGFSYEQYF. CDR3 DNA: TGTGCCAGCAGTCCTGAATTGGGATTTTCCTACGAGCAGTACTTC.